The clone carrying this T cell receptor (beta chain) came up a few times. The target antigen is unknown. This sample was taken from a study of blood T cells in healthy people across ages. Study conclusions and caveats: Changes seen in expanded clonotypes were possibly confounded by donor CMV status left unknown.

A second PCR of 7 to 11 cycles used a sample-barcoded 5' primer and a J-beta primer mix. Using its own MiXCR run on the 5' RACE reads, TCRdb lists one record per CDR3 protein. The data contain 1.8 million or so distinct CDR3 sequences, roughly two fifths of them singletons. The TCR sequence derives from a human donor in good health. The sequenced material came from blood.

The CDR3 spells CASSPFGAGNTDTQYF. For the CDR3, the DNA is TGTGCCAGCAGCCCGTTCGGGGCGGGCAACACAGATACGCAGTATTTT. The V and J genes are TRBV7-3 and TRBJ2-3, with D perhaps TRBD1 or TRBD2 (5 bases each). The CDR3 covers 16 residues. Germline V gene lookup returns CDR1 SGHTA and CDR2 FQGTGA. The V end was cut by 5 bases, the J end by 2 bases, with 17 bases between.